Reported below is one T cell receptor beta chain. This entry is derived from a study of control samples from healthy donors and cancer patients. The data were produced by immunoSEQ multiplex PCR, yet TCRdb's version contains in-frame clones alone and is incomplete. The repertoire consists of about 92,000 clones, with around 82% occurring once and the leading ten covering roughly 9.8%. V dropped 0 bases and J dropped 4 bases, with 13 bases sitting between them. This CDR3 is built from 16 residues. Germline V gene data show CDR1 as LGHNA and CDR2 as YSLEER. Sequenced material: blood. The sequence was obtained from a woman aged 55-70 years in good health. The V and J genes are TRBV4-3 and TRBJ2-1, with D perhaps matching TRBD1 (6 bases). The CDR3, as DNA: TGCGCCAGCAGCCAAGAATCTCAGGGGCTTTACAATGAGCAGTTCTTC. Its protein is CASSQESQGLYNEQFF.